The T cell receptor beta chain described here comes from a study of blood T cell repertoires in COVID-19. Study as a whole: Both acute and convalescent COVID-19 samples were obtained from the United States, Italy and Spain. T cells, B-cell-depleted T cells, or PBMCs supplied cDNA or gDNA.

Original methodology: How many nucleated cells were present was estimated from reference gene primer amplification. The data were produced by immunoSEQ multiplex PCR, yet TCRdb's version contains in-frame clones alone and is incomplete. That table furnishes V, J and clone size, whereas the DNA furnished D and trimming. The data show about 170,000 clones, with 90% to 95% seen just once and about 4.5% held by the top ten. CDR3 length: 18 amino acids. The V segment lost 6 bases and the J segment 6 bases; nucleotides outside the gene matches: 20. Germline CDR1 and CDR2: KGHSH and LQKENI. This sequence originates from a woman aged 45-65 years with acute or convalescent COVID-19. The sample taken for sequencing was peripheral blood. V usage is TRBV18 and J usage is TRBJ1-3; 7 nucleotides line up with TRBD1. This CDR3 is CASSAGTATLSGENTIYF. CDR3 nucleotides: TGTGCCAGCTCGGCAGGGACAGCAACCCTATCCGGCGAAAACACCATATATTTT.